Sequencing of this T cell receptor beta chain was carried out in a study of blood T cells in healthy people across ages. It was with a sample-barcoded 5' primer and a J-beta primer mix that a second PCR of roughly 7 to 12 cycles was run. One entry per CDR3 protein, called by TCRdb with MiXCR from the 5' RACE reads. The table has approximately 810,000 distinct CDR3 sequences, 29% seen once. This clonotype appeared many times. The clonotype comes from a woman at least 80 years old in good health. Input material: blood.

CDR3 residues: CASSPGHLGVETQYF. In nucleotides, the CDR3 is TGTGCCAGCAGCCCAGGACACCTAGGGGTTGAGACCCAGTACTTC. The genes are TRBV11-3 and TRBJ2-5; D is possibly TRBD1 (5 bases). Trimming removed 5 bases at V and 5 bases at J, with 18 bases between. CDR1 and CDR2 from the germline V gene are SGHNT and YENEEA. This CDR3 has 15 amino acids.